A single sample gave rise to the 15 T cell receptor beta chains below, sequenced in a study of cytomegalovirus exposure and HLA in healthy donors. With 60 Vbeta and 13 Jbeta primers, the PCR was carried out. The method was immunoSEQ multiplex PCR; TCRdb's version includes in-frame clones alone and lacks a portion of them. Here the sample spans 180,000 or so clones, more than 75% being singletons. Sample: PBMCs. All receptors derive from a man aged 35 to 55 in good health and CMV-seronegative.

V is TRBV18 and J is TRBJ2-5, with 8 bases aligning to TRBD1. Germline assignment: CDR1 KGHSH and CDR2 LQKENI. The CDR3 consists of 14 residues. J gave up 4 bases and V 4 bases, and 5 bases lay outside the gene matches. In DNA, the CDR3 is TGTGCCAGCTCACTCACAGGGGGACTAGAGACCCAGTACTTC. Translating gives CASSLTGGLETQYF.

V is TRBV6-6 and J is TRBJ2-3; D is unresolved. The ends were cut back, 4 bases at V and 0 bases at J, with 14 bases in the middle. The CDR3 loop spans 16 amino acids. Germline CDR1 reads MNHNY; CDR2 reads SVGAGI (reference sequence). The CDR3 DNA reads as TGTGCCAGCAGTTCAGAGCGAAGGATTAGCACAGATACGCAGTATTTT. Protein: CASSSERRISTDTQYF.

This sequence joins TRBV7-9 and TRBJ2-7, with 13 bases aligning to TRBD2. Germline values: CDR1 SEHNR, CDR2 FQNEAQ (reference sequence). V dropped 5 bases and J dropped 9; count of bases not matched to a gene: 10. This CDR3 comprises 15 residues. The CDR3 sequence: CASSPKGLAGVGQYF. CDR3 DNA: TGTGCCAGCAGCCCGAAAGGACTAGCGGGAGTGGGGCAGTACTTC.

The chain combines TRBV28 with TRBJ2-5, with TRBD1 matching over 11 bases. V lost 5 bases, J lost 7 bases, and 9 bases stayed unmatched. CDR1 MDHEN and CDR2 SYDVKM come from the germline V gene. The CDR3 sequence is 15 residues long. DNA for the CDR3: TGTGCCAGCAGTACCCACGGGACAGGGGGAGGGACCCAGTACTTC. Translating gives CASSTHGTGGGTQYF.

V and J are TRBV5-1 and TRBJ1-4; D gene unclear. The CDR3 covers 14 residues. CDR1 is SGHRS and CDR2 is YFSETQ in the germline V gene. The V end was cut by 0 bases, the J end by 3 bases, with 6 bases between. The CDR3 DNA sequence: TGCGCCAGCAGCTTGGGAGGTGCTAATGAAAAACTGTTTTTT. Its protein is CASSLGGANEKLFF.

The rearrangement uses TRBV30 and TRBJ1-2, with 9 bases aligning to TRBD1. The CDR3 loop spans 15 amino acids. J lost 3 bases, V lost 7 bases, and 12 bases had no gene match. Germline CDR1 GTSNPN, CDR2 SVGIG (reference sequence). The CDR3 nucleotides are TGTGCCTCAACATTTACAGGGGGCGCCCACTATGGCTACACCTTC. It yields the protein CASTFTGGAHYGYTF.

The V gene is TRBV7-2, the J gene TRBJ1-5; TRBD1 agrees at 12 bases. This CDR3 has 15 residues. The germline CDR1 and CDR2 sequences are SGHTA and FQGNSA. V lost 3 bases, J lost 6 bases, and 3 bases stayed unmatched. In nucleotides, the CDR3 is TGTGCCAGCAGCTTCGGGACAGGGGGCGGTCAGCCCCAGCATTTT. This codes for CASSFGTGGGQPQHF.

The CDR3 spells CASSRQKFSPLHF. In DNA form, the CDR3 reads TGTGCCAGCAGCCGCCAGAAATTTTCACCCCTCCACTTT. The chain couples TRBV7-2 to TRBJ1-6; D gene ambiguous. Germline CDR1 is SGHTA and CDR2 is FQGNSA. The CDR3 is 13 amino acids. With 5 bases removed from V and 9 bases from J, the gap between germline ends came to 11 bases. Variable domain in full (rest from reference TRBV7-2 and TRBJ1-6): GAGVSQSPSNKVTEKGKDVELRCDPISGHTALYWYRQSLGQGLEFLIYFQGNSAPDKSGLPSDRFSAERTGGSVSTLTIQRTQQEDSAVYLCASSRQKFSPLHFGNGTRLTVT.

This rearrangement joins TRBV7-2 to TRBJ1-1; D might be TRBD1 (5 bases). Germline loops: CDR1 SGHTA, CDR2 FQGNSA. Trimming left V 3 bases short and J 0 bases short, with 8 bases between. This CDR3 has 14 residues. The CDR3 DNA reads as TGTGCCAGCAGCTTGCGGGGGGTGAACACTGAAGCTTTCTTT. Protein: CASSLRGVNTEAFF.

The chain links TRBV9 to TRBJ2-1, with 9 nucleotides matching TRBD1. The V gene's germline CDR1 is SGDLS and CDR2 YYNGEE. The V and J ends lost 3 bases and 9 bases, in that order; junction bases with no gene match: 13. The CDR3 is 16 amino acids. CDR3 loop: CASSETGTGFSTEQFF. The CDR3 nucleotides read TGTGCCAGCAGCGAAACCGGGACAGGGTTCTCCACTGAGCAGTTCTTC.

The rearrangement uses TRBV10-3 and TRBJ2-7; 8 bases are a match to TRBD1. The CDR3 contains 16 residues. CDR1 ENHRY and CDR2 SYGVKD come from the germline V gene. The V gene end was trimmed by 3 bases and the J gene end by 2 bases; junction bases not matched to a gene: 9. The CDR3 is CAISDQDRDRAYEQYF. For the CDR3, the DNA is TGTGCCATCAGTGACCAGGACAGGGATCGAGCCTACGAGCAGTACTTC.

The chain employs TRBV14 and TRBJ2-7; TRBD1 aligns across 8 bases. Germline loops: CDR1 SGHDN, CDR2 FVKESK. The CDR3 loop spans 13 amino acids. Losses at the gene ends were 4 bases for V and 6 bases for J; bases not matched to a gene: 5. This chain's CDR3 is CASSPDRVGEQYF. The CDR3 bases are TGTGCCAGCAGCCCGGACAGGGTGGGCGAGCAGTACTTC.

The chain is built from TRBV4-3 and TRBJ2-3, with D perhaps TRBD2 (5 bases). V was shortened by 4 bases and J by 2 bases, with 10 bases between the two germline ends. Germline lookup yields CDR1 LGHNA and CDR2 YSLEER. The CDR3 has 14 amino acids. For the CDR3, the DNA is TGCGCCAGCAGCCCCGAGCGGAACACAGATACGCAGTATTTT. It yields the protein CASSPERNTDTQYF.

This clone was observed a few times. The CDR3 nucleotides read TGTGCCAGTAAACCCCGGGACAGGGGGCAGGGTCAGCCCCAGCATTTT. This sequence encodes CASKPRDRGQGQPQHF. The V gene is TRBV19, the J gene TRBJ1-5; 12 nucleotides match TRBD1. The V and J ends lost 7 bases and 6 bases, in that order; junction bases with no gene match: 10. The length of the CDR3 is 16 residues. Germline CDR1 and CDR2: LNHDA and SQIVND (reference sequence).

The rearrangement joins TRBV6-1 to TRBJ2-2, with 10 nucleotides matching TRBD1. There are 14 residues in the CDR3. Germline V gene data show CDR1 as MNHNS and CDR2 as SASEGT. The J segment lost 5 bases and the V segment lost 11 bases, leaving 8 bases of the junction unmatched. The chain's CDR3 is CAGTGTGVTGELFF. The CDR3 DNA follows: TGTGCCGGCACCGGGACAGGGGTTACCGGGGAGCTGTTTTTT.